The rows below give T cell receptor beta chains drawn from one sample of a study of technical replicates of blood from several donors. Using immunoSEQ multiplex PCR, the repertoire was profiled, and TCRdb retains in-frame clones only, with some absent. In the table there are about 84,000 clones, 98% of which are singletons. Source material: T cells isolated from PBMCs. The receptors were sampled from a human donor in good health. Both conserved end residues are part of each CDR3. Each record gives: V gene, D gene, J gene, CDR3 DNA, CDR3 protein. D genes are given only for firm matches.

TRBV5-1	.	TRBJ2-5	TGCGCCAGCAGCTTAACAGGACAATACCAAGAGACCCAGTACTTC	CASSLTGQYQETQYF
TRBV27	.	TRBJ2-7	TGTGCCAGCAGTCTGGACAGATACTCCAACGAGCAGTACTTC	CASSLDRYSNEQYF
TRBV5-1	.	TRBJ1-1	TGCGCCACCAAGGAGAAAGGGGGTCGGACTGAAGCTTTCTTT	CATKEKGGRTEAFF
TRBV2	TRBD2	TRBJ2-7	TGTGCCAGCAGTTTGGGACTAGCGGTTTACGAGCAGTACTTC	CASSLGLAVYEQYF
TRBV19	.	TRBJ1-1	TGTGCCACCTCTCTCATGGGAGGTGGCACTGAAGCTTTCTTT	CATSLMGGGTEAFF
TRBV11-2	.	TRBJ1-1	TGTGCCAGCAGCTACCACCTGACGACCAGGGTTGCGAACACTGAAGCTTTCTTT	CASSYHLTTRVANTEAFF
TRBV6-5	TRBD1	TRBJ1-1	TGTGCCAGCAGTTGGGGGACAGGAGATATGAACACTGAAGCTTTCTTT	CASSWGTGDMNTEAFF
TRBV5-1	.	TRBJ2-3	TGCGCCAGCAGTGATCAGGGAAGGGGAGATACGCAGTATTTT	CASSDQGRGDTQYF
TRBV28	.	TRBJ2-7	TGTGCCAGCAGTTTAGGAGGGTTACCCTACGAGCAGTACTTC	CASSLGGLPYEQYF
TRBV5-1	.	TRBJ2-7	TGCGCCAGCAGAACAGGAGTAACACCCTACGAGCAGTACTTC	CASRTGVTPYEQYF
TRBV11-2	TRBD2	TRBJ2-7	TGTGCCAGCAGACCCGCCTCACTAGCGGGGGGGTACGAGCAGTACTTC	CASRPASLAGGYEQYF
TRBV7-8	.	TRBJ2-1	TGTGCCAGCAGCCCCCCCTCTAGGGAGCAGTTCTTC	CASSPPSREQFF
TRBV6-1	.	TRBJ1-3	TGTGCCAGCAGGACGGGGAACTCTGGAAACACCATATATTTT	CASRTGNSGNTIYF
TRBV28	TRBD2	TRBJ2-3	TGTGCCAGCAGTTTAATGGGACTAGCGGACGCCACAGATACGCAGTATTTT	CASSLMGLADATDTQYF
TRBV11-2	TRBD1	TRBJ1-2	TGTGCCAGCAGCGTATACCGGGACAGACCTAACTATGGCTACACCTTC	CASSVYRDRPNYGYTF
TRBV27	.	TRBJ2-7	TGTGCCAGCCATGCCTCCGGGGAGCAGTACTTC	CASHASGEQYF
TRBV7-7	.	TRBJ1-5	TGTGCTAGCAGCTCTACTAATCAGCCCCAGCATTTT	CASSSTNQPQHF
TRBV30	TRBD2	TRBJ2-1	TGTGCCTGGAGGGTGAGGATTAGCGGGGGGGACCCCCATGAGCAGTTCTTC	CAWRVRISGGDPHEQFF
TRBV5-1	.	TRBJ1-1	TGCGCCAGCAGCCGTACATTGGAGGGGAGGGCTGAAGCTTTCTTT	CASSRTLEGRAEAFF